This entry lists 20 T cell receptor beta chains sequenced from one sample in a study of OX40 agonist ivuxolimab in advanced cancers. Sequencing was performed with immunoSEQ multiplex PCR; in TCRdb, only in-frame clones are kept and a portion is missing. The table records tens of thousands of clones, 87% of them present only once. The material was CD4+ or CD8+ T cells sorted from blood, obtained in a trial of the OX40 agonist ivuxolimab. These receptors were obtained from an adult with an advanced solid tumor such as melanoma, head and neck, liver or kidney cancer.

This sequence joins TRBV27 and TRBJ2-1, with TRBD2 as a possible D gene (7 bases). Germline V lookup: CDR1 MNHEY, CDR2 SMNVEV (reference sequence). The germline V and J ends were trimmed by 3 bases and 3 bases, with 15 bases remaining between them. CDR3 length: 16 amino acids. CDR3 sequence reads: CASSLLGGLLYNEQFF. DNA of the CDR3: TGTGCCAGCAGTTTGCTCGGGGGGCTTCTCTACAATGAGCAGTTCTTC.

The chain combines TRBV7-9 with TRBJ2-2; 7 positions match TRBD1. CDR1 is SEHNR and CDR2 is FQNEAQ in the germline V gene (reference sequence). V lost 5 bases, J lost 2 bases, and 5 bases stayed unmatched. This CDR3 has 15 residues. The CDR3 DNA is TGTGCCAGCAGCAGAACAGGGGTAAACACCGGGGAGCTGTTTTTT. Translating it yields CASSRTGVNTGELFF.

Here the CDR3 DNA reads TGTGCCACCAGCTCGCCGGGACAGGGACCTCAGCCCCAGCATTTT. The encoded protein is CATSSPGQGPQPQHF. The chain links TRBV15 to TRBJ1-5, with 9 bases aligning to TRBD1. From germline, CDR1 is LNHNV and CDR2 YYDKDF (reference sequence). There are 15 residues in the CDR3. V lost 5 bases, J lost 6 bases, and 8 bases stayed unmatched.

The chain combines TRBV7-2 with TRBJ1-1; D unresolved. Germline V gene lookup returns CDR1 SGHTA and CDR2 FQGNSA. CDR3 length: 13 residues. Deletions cut 1 base from V and 6 bases from J, with 9 bases between. The CDR3, as DNA: TGTGCCAGCAGCTTAGGGGGTGGCCCTGAAGCTTTCTTT. Encoded protein: CASSLGGGPEAFF.

V is TRBV5-5 and J is TRBJ2-1, with D uncertain. The V gene's germline CDR1 is SGHKS and CDR2 YYEKEE (reference sequence). This CDR3 is built from 14 residues. V dropped 0 bases and J dropped 7 bases, with 11 bases sitting between them. This chain's CDR3 is CASSLEHGWNEQFF. Written as DNA, the CDR3 is TGTGCCAGCAGCTTGGAACACGGATGGAATGAGCAGTTCTTC.

The rearrangement links TRBV4-1 to TRBJ1-1, with a weak D call TRBD1 (6 bases). This CDR3 is 14 amino acids long. The V gene lost 1 base and the J gene lost 13 bases, with 19 bases spanning the gap. Germline V gene data show CDR1 as MGHRA and CDR2 as YSYEKL. DNA of the CDR3: TGCGCCAGCAGCCAAGTTCCAAGCGGGGGCGTCGGTTTCTTT. It is translated as CASSQVPSGGVGFF.

The chain joins TRBV7-6 to TRBJ2-7, with TRBD1 matching over 7 bases. The junction had 11 bases not matched to a gene; V was cut back by 6 bases and J by 3 bases. CDR1 and CDR2 from the germline V gene are SGHVS and FNYEAQ. This CDR3 region has 15 residues. DNA of the CDR3: TGTGCCAGCAGTAAAAACCGGGACAGCCTCTACGAGCAGTACTTC. It encodes CASSKNRDSLYEQYF.

In its sample, this clone was seen once. The chain joins TRBV20-1 to TRBJ2-7, with a weak D call TRBD2 (5 bases). With 6 bases removed from V and 6 bases from J, the gap between germline ends came to 12 bases. Germline CDR1 DFQATT, CDR2 SNEGSKA (reference sequence). This CDR3 spans 11 amino acids. CDR3: CSASLVAEQYF. The CDR3 DNA reads as TGCAGTGCCTCACTAGTCGCCGAGCAGTACTTC.

The J gene is TRBJ1-1, the V gene TRBV11-2; no reliable D call. The CDR3 runs to 13 residues. With 5 bases removed from V and 3 bases from J, the gap between germline ends came to 10 bases. Germline V gene sequence: CDR1 SGHAT, CDR2 FQNNGV. The CDR3 region is CASSPHRDTEAFF. The CDR3 region has the DNA TGTGCCAGCAGCCCCCACCGGGACACTGAAGCTTTCTTT.

V gene TRBV5-4 combines with J gene TRBJ2-2; D is perhaps TRBD2 (6 bases). Per germline, CDR1 SGHNT and CDR2 YYREEE (reference sequence). V lost 9 bases, J lost 1 base, and 16 bases lay in between. The CDR3 is 15 residues long. The CDR3 loop is CATFGGKLNTGELFF. CDR3 DNA: TGTGCCACATTTGGGGGGAAACTGAACACCGGGGAGCTGTTTTTT.

This chain connects TRBV27 to TRBJ2-4; 9 nucleotides line up with TRBD1. Germline lookup yields CDR1 MNHEY and CDR2 SMNVEV (reference sequence). The CDR3 totals 15 residues. The junction had 10 bases not matched to a gene; V was cut back by 5 bases and J by 8 bases. CDR3 loop: CASSPPGTGNHIQYF. The CDR3 nucleotides are TGTGCCAGCAGTCCCCCGGGGACAGGGAATCACATTCAGTACTTC.

V is TRBV2 and J is TRBJ2-6; weak D call: TRBD1 (5 bases). Trimming pared 5 bases from V and 2 bases from J, leaving 16 bases between. Germline V lookup: CDR1 SNHLY, CDR2 FYNNEI. CDR3 size: 17 residues. The CDR3 coding sequence is TGTGCCAGCAGTCCACCGCAGGGAAGGGCTGGGGCCAACGTCCTGACTTTC. The encoded protein is CASSPPQGRAGANVLTF.

J is TRBJ1-2 and V is TRBV23-1; TRBD1 matches 10 bases. TRBV23-1 is noted as an ORF with a role that remains uncertain. With 4 bases clipped from V and 1 base from J, the junction kept 9 bases outside the gene matches. The CDR3 length is 17 residues. The CDR3 protein is CASSRKGTGDFNYGYTF. The CDR3 nucleotides read TGCGCCAGCAGTCGGAAAGGGACAGGGGACTTTAACTATGGCTACACCTTC.

The rearrangement joins TRBV7-9 to TRBJ1-5; D perhaps matches TRBD1 (5 bases). This CDR3 has 16 residues. Deletions cut 5 bases from V and 5 bases from J, with 19 bases between. Germline V gene sequence: CDR1 SEHNR, CDR2 FQNEAQ (reference sequence). The chain's CDR3 is CASSIGTGPSDQPQHF. CDR3 in DNA: TGTGCCAGCAGCATCGGGACGGGTCCCTCGGATCAGCCCCAGCATTTT.

The V call is TRBV6-5, the J call TRBJ1-4; possibly TRBD1 for D (6 bases). The CDR3 totals 13 residues. With 9 bases removed from V and 7 bases from J, the gap between germline ends came to 15 bases. Germline-derived CDR1 and CDR2 are MNHEY and SVGAGI. CDR3 DNA sequence: TGTGCCAGTGCACAGGGTTTGGGTGAAAAACTGTTTTTT. Amino acid sequence: CASAQGLGEKLFF.

The V gene is TRBV10-3, the J gene TRBJ1-4; D remains unclear. Trimming pared 0 bases from V and 8 bases from J, leaving 4 bases between. CDR3 length: 12 residues. Germline values: CDR1 ENHRY, CDR2 SYGVKD. The CDR3 coding sequence is TGTGCCATCAGTGAGTCGAGGGAAAAACTGTTTTTT. Translation gives CAISESREKLFF.

CDR3 amino acids: CAISESRGFTGELFF. CDR3 sequence (DNA): TGTGCCATCAGTGAGTCGAGAGGCTTTACCGGGGAGCTGTTTTTT. The chain joins TRBV10-3 to TRBJ2-2; D not certain. Per the germline V gene, CDR1 is ENHRY and CDR2 is SYGVKD. This CDR3 spans 15 amino acids. V was cut by 0 bases and J by 5 bases, with 10 bases left in between.

This clone has a single count. The chain recombines TRBV7-6 with TRBJ2-1; D is uncertain. Trimming took 5 bases from V and 4 from J, leaving 21 bases between them. Germline CDR1 and CDR2: SGHVS and FNYEAQ. This CDR3 comprises 17 residues. Here the CDR3 DNA reads TGTGCCAGCAGCCCCGCCCTCCAAGCCGATTCTTACAATGAGCAGTTCTTC. Residues: CASSPALQADSYNEQFF.

The chain links TRBV6-5 to TRBJ2-7; TRBD1 matches at 7 bases. Germline V gene lookup returns CDR1 MNHEY and CDR2 SVGAGI. The CDR3 totals 16 residues. J was trimmed by 1 base and V by 0 bases; bases with no gene match: 6. The CDR3 region is CASSYSRTGDSYEQYF. CDR3 DNA sequence: TGTGCCAGCAGTTACTCGAGGACAGGTGATTCCTACGAGCAGTACTTC.

This chain links TRBV14 with TRBJ2-2; D not certain. The CDR3 has 17 residues. Deletions cut 0 bases from V and 6 bases from J, with 17 bases between. The germline V gene encodes CDR1 SGHDN and CDR2 FVKESK. CDR3 sequence reads: CASSQDRSMSKAGELFF. As DNA, the CDR3 is TGTGCCAGCAGCCAAGATCGAAGCATGTCGAAGGCCGGGGAGCTGTTTTTT.